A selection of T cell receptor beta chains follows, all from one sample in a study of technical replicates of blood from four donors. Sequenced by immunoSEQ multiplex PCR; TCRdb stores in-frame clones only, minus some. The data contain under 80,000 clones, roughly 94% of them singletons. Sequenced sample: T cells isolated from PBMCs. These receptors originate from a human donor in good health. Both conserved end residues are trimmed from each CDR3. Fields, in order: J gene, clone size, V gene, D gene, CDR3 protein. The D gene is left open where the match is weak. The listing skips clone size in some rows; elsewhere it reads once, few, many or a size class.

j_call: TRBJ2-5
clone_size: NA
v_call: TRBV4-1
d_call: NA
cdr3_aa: ASRHLHKGSGQETQY

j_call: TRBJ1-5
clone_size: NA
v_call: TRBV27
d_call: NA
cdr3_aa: ASSRRTETNQPQH

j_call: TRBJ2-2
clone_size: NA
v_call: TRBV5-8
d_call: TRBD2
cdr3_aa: ASSDGLASNTGELF

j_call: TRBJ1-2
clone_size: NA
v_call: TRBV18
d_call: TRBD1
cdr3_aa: ASSPTEGQGEGYT

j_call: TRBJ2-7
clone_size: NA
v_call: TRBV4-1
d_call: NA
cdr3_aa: ASSQDEGEGYEQY

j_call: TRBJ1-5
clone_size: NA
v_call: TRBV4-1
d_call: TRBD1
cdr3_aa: ASSRSGQGYDQPQH

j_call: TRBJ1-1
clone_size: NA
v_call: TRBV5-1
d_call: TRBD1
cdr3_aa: ASSSSLETGITEAF

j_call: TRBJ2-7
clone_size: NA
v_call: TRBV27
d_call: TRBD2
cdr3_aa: ASSSTTPGRFAYEQY

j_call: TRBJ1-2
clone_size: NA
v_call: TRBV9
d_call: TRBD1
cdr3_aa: ASSVGDRSYGYT

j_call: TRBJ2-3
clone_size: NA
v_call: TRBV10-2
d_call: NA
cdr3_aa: ASSESRAPDTQY

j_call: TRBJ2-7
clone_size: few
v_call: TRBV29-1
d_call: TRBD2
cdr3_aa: SVGRLAGYEQY

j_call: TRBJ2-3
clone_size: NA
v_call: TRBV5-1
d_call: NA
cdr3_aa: ASSLGLGQDTQY

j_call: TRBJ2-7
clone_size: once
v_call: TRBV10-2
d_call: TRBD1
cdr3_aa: ASSESTHGGQGRYITYEQY

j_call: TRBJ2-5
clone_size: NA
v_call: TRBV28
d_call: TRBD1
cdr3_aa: ASSLGQIYLYQETQY

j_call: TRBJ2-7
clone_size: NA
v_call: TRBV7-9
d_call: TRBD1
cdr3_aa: ASSITGTGYEQY

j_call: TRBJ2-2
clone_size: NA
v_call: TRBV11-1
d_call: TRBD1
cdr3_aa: ASRGWLTGANTGELF

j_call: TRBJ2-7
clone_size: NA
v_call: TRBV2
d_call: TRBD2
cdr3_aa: ASSTGTTYEQY

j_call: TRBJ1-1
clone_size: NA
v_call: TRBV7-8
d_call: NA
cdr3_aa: ASSLDWSTEAF

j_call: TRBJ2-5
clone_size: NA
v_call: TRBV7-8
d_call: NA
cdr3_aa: ASSPLGQTRGTQY

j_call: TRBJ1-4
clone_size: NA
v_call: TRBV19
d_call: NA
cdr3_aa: ASSAQTGTLKEKLF

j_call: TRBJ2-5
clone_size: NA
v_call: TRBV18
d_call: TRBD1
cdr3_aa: ASSPYGQGYQETQY

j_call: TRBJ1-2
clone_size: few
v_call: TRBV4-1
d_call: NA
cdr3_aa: ASSHLLQVPGYT

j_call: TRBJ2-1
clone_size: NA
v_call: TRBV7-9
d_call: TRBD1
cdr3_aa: ASWDSYNEQF

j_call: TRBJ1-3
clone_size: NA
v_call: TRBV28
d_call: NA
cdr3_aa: ASSLGSRSGNTIY